What follows are 6 T cell receptor beta chains derived from one specimen sequenced in a study of Graves' ophthalmopathy and Graves' hyperthyroidism. RNA transcripts provided the template for amplifying TCR beta CDR3 regions. HTBI primers served in a first-round RT-PCR, which a second-round multiplex PCR followed. TCRdb itself ran the multiplex PCR reads through MiXCR, one entry per CDR3 protein. The repertoire holds roughly 480,000 distinct CDR3 sequences, with roughly 14% as singletons. The specimen sequenced was blood. All receptors derive from a woman aged 25 to 39 with Graves' ophthalmopathy.

The sample holds many counts of this clonotype. This chain links TRBV11-1 with TRBJ2-5; 8 bases are shared with TRBD1. V trimming: 1 base; J trimming: 0 bases; junction bases outside the gene matches: 7. The CDR3 has 17 residues. Germline V lookup: CDR1 SGHAT, CDR2 FQDESV (reference sequence). CDR3: CASSLGWAGGHQETQYF. The CDR3 DNA is TGTGCCAGCAGCTTAGGGTGGGCAGGGGGCCACCAAGAGACCCAGTACTTC.

With regard to this clonotype: A much larger clone differs from this one at a single base, so this may be a read error. Here the CDR3 reads CAGSGRSGTGELCF. The CDR3 nucleotides read TGTGCCGGAAGCGGGAGGAGTGGCACCGGGGAGCTGTGTTTT. The chain links TRBV28 to TRBJ2-2; TRBD2 matches at 9 bases. There are 14 residues in the CDR3. The germline V gene encodes CDR1 MDHEN and CDR2 SYDVKM.

Ten or more counts support this clonotype. This chain links TRBV9 with TRBJ2-5; 7 nucleotides align to TRBD2. The CDR3 has 13 amino acids. Germline trimming cut 2 bases from V and 4 bases from J; bases unmatched to any gene: 2. Germline lookup yields CDR1 SGDLS and CDR2 YYNGEE. The CDR3 region is CASSVGGGETQYF. CDR3 DNA: TGTGCCAGCAGCGTTGGGGGGGGAGAGACCCAGTACTTC.

This clonotype was counted at least ten times. The chain uses TRBV19 and TRBJ1-5; possibly TRBD1 for D (5 bases). Trimming stripped 3 bases from V and 7 bases from J, with 19 bases between. The germline V gene encodes CDR1 LNHDA and CDR2 SQIVND (reference sequence). The CDR3 spans 16 residues. CDR3 sequence reads: CASSMVRVVEGQPQHF. In DNA form, the CDR3 reads TGTGCCAGTAGTATGGTCCGGGTAGTCGAGGGGCAGCCCCAGCATTTT.

This clonotype was detected many times. The chain is built from TRBV12-3 or TRBV12-4 and TRBJ1-6; maybe TRBD1 (5 bases). The V and J ends lost 3 bases and 7 bases respectively, with 19 bases between them. This CDR3 spans 17 amino acids. CDR3: CASSLEYWGGVNSPLHF. As DNA, the CDR3 is TGTGCCAGCAGTTTGGAGTATTGGGGAGGGGTGAATTCACCCCTCCACTTT.

In regard to this clonotype: A read error may explain this, as a much larger clone is one base away. J is TRBJ2-1 and V is TRBV12-3 or TRBV12-4; D is ambiguous. The CDR3 contains 15 residues. V shed 6 bases and J shed 0 bases, with 12 bases lying between them. Here the CDR3 reads CASSEGASSYNEQFF. For the CDR3, the DNA is TGTGCCAGCAGCGAAGGAGCGAGCTCCTACAATGAGCAGTTCTTC.